These T cell receptor beta chains were read from a single sample in a study of cytomegalovirus exposure and HLA in healthy donors. The protocol was immunoSEQ multiplex PCR, while the TCRdb copy is restricted to in-frame clones and leaves out a portion. The sample lists 150,000 to 200,000 clones; around 87% were seen once. The specimen sequenced was PBMCs. The receptors derive from a boy between 2 and 15 years old in good health and CMV-seronegative. Both conserved end residues are part of each CDR3. The D gene is left open where the match is weak. Only some rows state a clone size, as once, few, many or a class for expanded clones.

cdr3_nt: TGTGCCTGGAGGGGACTTTCATCGTGGGGAGATACGCAGTATTTT; cdr3_aa: CAWRGLSSWGDTQYF; j_call: TRBJ2-3; v_call: TRBV30; d_call: NA; clone_size: NA
cdr3_nt: TGCGCCAGCAGCCAAGGGGACAGGTCCCTAGCAGGCTATACGCAGTATTTT; cdr3_aa: CASSQGDRSLAGYTQYF; j_call: TRBJ2-3; v_call: TRBV4-1; d_call: TRBD1; clone_size: NA
cdr3_nt: TGTGCCAGCAGCTCCGAGACTAGCGGGGGGGTAAAGACCCAGTACTTC; cdr3_aa: CASSSETSGGVKTQYF; j_call: TRBJ2-5; v_call: TRBV5-4; d_call: TRBD2; clone_size: NA
cdr3_nt: TGTGCCTGGACCTCCCTATACGAGCAGTACTTC; cdr3_aa: CAWTSLYEQYF; j_call: TRBJ2-7; v_call: TRBV30; d_call: NA; clone_size: NA
cdr3_nt: TGCGCCAGCAGCTTGGAGCCAGGGGGAACGGACACTGAAGCTTTCTTT; cdr3_aa: CASSLEPGGTDTEAFF; j_call: TRBJ1-1; v_call: TRBV5-1; d_call: TRBD1; clone_size: NA
cdr3_nt: TGTTCCAGCGGAAGAAGGAGGGCCATCTACAATGAGCAGTTCTTC; cdr3_aa: CSSGRRRAIYNEQFF; j_call: TRBJ2-1; v_call: TRBV7-9; d_call: NA; clone_size: few
cdr3_nt: TGTGCCAGCAGTCATCCAGGGCTGGCCAAAAACATTCAGTACTTC; cdr3_aa: CASSHPGLAKNIQYF; j_call: TRBJ2-4; v_call: TRBV6-1; d_call: NA; clone_size: NA
cdr3_nt: TGTGCCAGCAGCGAGAGAGGGTCCCCTTACAATGAGCAGTTCTTC; cdr3_aa: CASSERGSPYNEQFF; j_call: TRBJ2-1; v_call: TRBV9; d_call: NA; clone_size: NA
cdr3_nt: TGTGCCACCGCGGGACAGGGAGACAGTCAGCCCCAGCATTTT; cdr3_aa: CATAGQGDSQPQHF; j_call: TRBJ1-5; v_call: TRBV27; d_call: TRBD1; clone_size: NA
cdr3_nt: TGCAGCGTTGACCAGGGACAGGGAATGAACACTGAAGCTTTCTTT; cdr3_aa: CSVDQGQGMNTEAFF; j_call: TRBJ1-1; v_call: TRBV29-1; d_call: TRBD1; clone_size: NA